This entry lists 13 T cell receptor beta chains sequenced from one sample in a study of cytomegalovirus exposure and HLA in healthy donors. 60 Vbeta and 13 Jbeta primers were used in PCR. Using immunoSEQ multiplex PCR, the repertoire was profiled, and TCRdb retains in-frame clones only, with some absent. Of just under 95,000 clones listed, roughly 80% are singletons. Source material: PBMCs. Every receptor here comes from a man aged 50-59 years in good health and CMV-seropositive.

The CDR3 loop is CAIRMTPQGSGQETQYF. CDR3 coding DNA: TGTGCCATCAGGATGACCCCACAGGGATCGGGCCAAGAGACCCAGTACTTC. The rearrangement joins TRBV10-3 to TRBJ2-5; possible D gene TRBD1, 6 bases. V was cut by 6 bases and J by 1 base, with 21 bases left in between. The CDR3 totals 17 residues. Germline V gene lookup returns CDR1 ENHRY and CDR2 SYGVKD.

The gene calls are TRBV5-1 and TRBJ1-1, with 7 bases aligning to TRBD1. There are 15 residues in the CDR3. The J segment lost 0 bases and the V segment lost 4 bases, leaving 6 bases of the junction unmatched. CDR1 is SGHRS, CDR2 YFSETQ, per germline. CDR3 DNA sequence: TGCGCCAGCAGCGAACCGGGACAGATGAACACTGAAGCTTTCTTT. This sequence encodes CASSEPGQMNTEAFF.

This rearrangement joins TRBV19 to TRBJ1-2, with 9 positions matching TRBD1. The germline gives CDR1 LNHDA, CDR2 SQIVND (reference sequence). The junction had 10 bases not matched to a gene; V was cut back by 5 bases and J by 6 bases. This CDR3 spans 15 amino acids. The CDR3 DNA is TGTGCCAGTAGTCCGACCGGGACAGGGTCCCATGGCTACACCTTC. Protein product: CASSPTGTGSHGYTF.

The chain has TRBV10-3 and TRBJ2-1; D gene ambiguous. This CDR3 contains 11 residues. V was cut by 3 bases and J by 5 bases, with 2 bases left in between. CDR1 and CDR2 from the germline V gene are ENHRY and SYGVKD. The CDR3 region is CAISDNNEQFF. CDR3 nucleotide sequence: TGTGCCATCAGTGATAACAATGAGCAGTTCTTC.

This sequence joins TRBV27 and TRBJ2-3, with a possible D match to TRBD1 (6 bases). The CDR3 loop spans 18 amino acids. Germline values: CDR1 MNHEY, CDR2 SMNVEV (reference sequence). V lost 6 bases and J 0 bases, leaving 22 bases between the germline ends. CDR3 nucleotide sequence: TGTGCCAGCAGATTAGGTCGGGTAAGGACAGCTAGCACAGATACGCAGTATTTT. This translates into CASRLGRVRTASTDTQYF.

V is TRBV28 and J is TRBJ2-5; 8 bases are shared with TRBD2. Germline V gene sequence: CDR1 MDHEN, CDR2 SYDVKM. This CDR3 has 15 amino acids. The ends lost 7 bases at V and 4 bases at J; junction bases unmatched: 11. CDR3 protein: CASTLAGNPPETQYF. CDR3 coding DNA: TGTGCCAGCACCTTAGCGGGGAACCCCCCAGAGACCCAGTACTTC.

For the CDR3, the DNA is TGTGCCAGCAGCCCGTCGGGGGGGCAACCCTATGGCTACACCTTC. Translation: CASSPSGGQPYGYTF. The chain recombines TRBV7-2 with TRBJ1-2; possible D gene TRBD1, 6 bases. V was pared by 5 bases and J by 4 bases, with 17 bases between. The CDR3 sequence is 15 residues long. The V gene's germline CDR1 is SGHTA and CDR2 FQGNSA.

This clone was seen more than once but under ten times. CDR3 in DNA: TGCGCCAGCAGCGGGGGGGACCTGGTTCACGAGCAGTACTTC. It is translated as CASSGGDLVHEQYF. The rearrangement links TRBV4-3 to TRBJ2-7; 7 bases align to TRBD2. The germline CDR1 and CDR2 sequences are LGHNA and YSLEER. The CDR3 spans 14 residues. Trimming cost V 5 bases and J 5 bases; bases outside gene matches: 9.

This clone appeared a single time. The rearrangement joins TRBV28 to TRBJ2-7; TRBD1 aligns across 10 bases. J gave up 3 bases and V 6 bases, and 8 bases lay outside the gene matches. The CDR3 covers 15 residues. Germline V gives CDR1 MDHEN, CDR2 SYDVKM. CDR3 bases: TGTGCCAGCAGGACGACAGGGGGCGCCGACTACGAGCAGTACTTC. It yields the protein CASRTTGGADYEQYF.

The chain combines TRBV7-2 with TRBJ1-2; 7 nucleotides match TRBD1. The V and J ends lost 5 bases and 4 bases, in that order; junction bases with no gene match: 4. The germline CDR1 and CDR2 sequences are SGHTA and FQGNSA. This CDR3 is 13 amino acids long. The DNA of the CDR3 is TGTGCCAGCAGCCCCGGGACAGTCTATGGCTACACCTTC. Its protein product is CASSPGTVYGYTF.

The rearrangement uses TRBV6-5 and TRBJ1-6; D is unclear. CDR3 length: 13 residues. Germline CDR1 and CDR2: MNHEY and SVGAGI. V was shortened by 8 bases and J by 4 bases, with 9 bases between the two germline ends. The CDR3 is CASSPGYNSPLHF. CDR3 sequence (DNA): TGTGCCAGCTCCCCAGGTTATAATTCACCCCTCCACTTT.

As concerns this clone: A junction boundary mismatches the germline segment, possibly from a read error. The chain uses TRBV6-1 and TRBJ1-1, with 7 bases matching TRBD1. CDR1 is MNHNS and CDR2 is SASEGT in the germline V gene. The CDR3 is 16 residues long. The CDR3 reads CAISDPPDRANTEAFF. The CDR3 DNA is TGTGCCATCAGTGACCCCCCTGACAGGGCAAACACTGAAGCTTTCTTT.

The table lists this clone with a count of one. A junction boundary mismatches the germline segment, possibly from a read error. The chain employs TRBV9 and TRBJ2-1; TRBD2 agrees at 9 bases. The CDR3 runs to 16 residues. CDR1 and CDR2 from the germline V gene are SGDLS and YYNGEE. The CDR3 is CASSAAGTSNTDEQLF. CDR3 DNA sequence: TGTGCCAGCAGCGCAGCCGGGACTAGCAATACGGACGAGCAGCTCTTC.